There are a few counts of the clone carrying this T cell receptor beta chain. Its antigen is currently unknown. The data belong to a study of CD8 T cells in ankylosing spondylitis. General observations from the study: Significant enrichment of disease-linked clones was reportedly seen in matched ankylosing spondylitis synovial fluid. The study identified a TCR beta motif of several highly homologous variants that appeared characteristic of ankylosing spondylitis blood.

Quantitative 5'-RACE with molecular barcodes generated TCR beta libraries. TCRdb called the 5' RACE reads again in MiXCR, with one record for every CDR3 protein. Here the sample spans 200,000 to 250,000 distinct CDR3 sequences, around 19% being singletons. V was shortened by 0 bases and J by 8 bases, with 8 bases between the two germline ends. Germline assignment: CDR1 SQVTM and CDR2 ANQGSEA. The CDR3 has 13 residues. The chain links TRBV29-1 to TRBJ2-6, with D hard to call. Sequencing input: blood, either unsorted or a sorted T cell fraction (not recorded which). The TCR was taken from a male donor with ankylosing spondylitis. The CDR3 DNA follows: TGCAGCGTTGAAGAAGTGGATACCAACGTCCTGACTTTC. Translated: CSVEEVDTNVLTF.